The rows below give T cell receptor beta chains drawn from one sample of a study of blood T cell repertoires in COVID-19. Produced via immunoSEQ multiplex PCR; TCRdb's table is partial and in-frame only. The repertoire holds 180,000 or so clones, with 89% as singletons. Sequencing was carried out using PBMCs or T cells enriched from blood (not recorded which). The receptors here all came from a woman between 18 and 29 years old who had recovered from COVID-19. The CDR3 runs from the conserved cysteine through the conserved F or W. The D gene is left open where the match is weak. Clone size is stated in some rows and not others, as once, few, many or a class when expanded.

J gene	V gene	D gene	clone size	CDR3 DNA	CDR3 protein
TRBJ2-1	TRBV28	TRBD2	NA	TGTGCCAGCAGTTTTGGGAGGGGCTTCCTAAGCTCCTACAATGAGCAGTTCTTC	CASSFGRGFLSSYNEQFF
TRBJ2-1	TRBV11-3	NA	NA	TGTGCCAGCAGCTTGGAGGGCCGGGACAATGAGCAGTTCTTC	CASSLEGRDNEQFF
TRBJ2-3	TRBV9	NA	once	TGTGCCAGCAGCCTTCTCGGGGTGGGAGATACGCAGTATTTT	CASSLLGVGDTQYF
TRBJ1-2	TRBV28	NA	NA	TGTGCCAGCAGTTTACGGGAGGGCGCTCGTATCTATGGCTACACCTTC	CASSLREGARIYGYTF
TRBJ2-6	TRBV3-1/TRBV3-2	NA	NA	TGTGCCAGCAGTTATACAATTCTGCCCTCTGGGGCCAACGTCCTGACTTTC	CASSYTILPSGANVLTF
TRBJ2-1	TRBV9	NA	NA	TGTGCCAGCAGCGGCGGTCCCACTAGCCATGAGCAGTTCTTC	CASSGGPTSHEQFF
TRBJ1-1	TRBV5-1	NA	NA	TGCGCCAGCAGAGTGGGGCTGAACACTGAAGCTTTCTTT	CASRVGLNTEAFF
TRBJ1-1	TRBV18	NA	few	TGTGCCAGCTCACCCCTCCCCAGGCCGACTGAAGCTTTCTTT	CASSPLPRPTEAFF
TRBJ1-1	TRBV12-3/TRBV12-4	NA	few	TGTGCCAGCAGTTTTGGACTTAGCGGTGAAGCTTTCTTT	CASSFGLSGEAFF
TRBJ2-1	TRBV27	TRBD2	NA	TGTGCCAGCAGTTTAGCGGGACTATGGGGTGGTGCGCAGTTCTTC	CASSLAGLWGGAQFF
TRBJ2-5	TRBV29-1	TRBD1	NA	TGCAGCGTTTCAGGGGGTCGACAGACCCAGTACTTC	CSVSGGRQTQYF
TRBJ2-1	TRBV5-1	NA	NA	TGCGCCAGCAGCTTGACCCGGGGGAACAATGAGCAGTTCTTC	CASSLTRGNNEQFF
TRBJ2-7	TRBV11-2	TRBD2	NA	TGTGCCAGCAGACTTCTAGCGGGATCACGCGAGCAGTACTTC	CASRLLAGSREQYF
TRBJ1-1	TRBV5-4	NA	NA	TGTGCCAGCAGCCAGCCGGGACACTTGAACACTGAAGCTTTCTTT	CASSQPGHLNTEAFF
TRBJ1-6	TRBV21-1	NA	few	TGTGCCAGCAGCAAAGCCGGGGTGTTTTGTTCACCCCTCCACTTT	CASSKAGVFCSPLHF
TRBJ1-2	TRBV7-9	NA	NA	TGTGCCAGCAGCTTGAGGGTGGCGAGCCATGGCTACACCTTC	CASSLRVASHGYTF
TRBJ2-1	TRBV7-9	TRBD2	few	TGTGCCAGCAGCTCCGGACTAGCGGGGTACAATGAGCAGTTCTTC	CASSSGLAGYNEQFF
TRBJ2-7	TRBV5-4	TRBD1	few	TGTGCCAGCAGCGCAGGTACGGACAGGGGAGGCACCTACGAGCAGTACTTC	CASSAGTDRGGTYEQYF
TRBJ2-1	TRBV24-1	TRBD2	NA	TGTGCCACCAGTGATCCCGGGACTAGCGGGAAACGGGACTACAATGAGCAGTTCTTC	CATSDPGTSGKRDYNEQFF
TRBJ1-2	TRBV20-1	TRBD1	NA	TGCAGTGCTAGTACGGACAGGGGAGGGACCTATGGCTACACCTTC	CSASTDRGGTYGYTF
TRBJ2-1	TRBV19	NA	NA	TGTGCCAGTAGTATAACTTTCGGGTACAATGAGCAGTTCTTC	CASSITFGYNEQFF
TRBJ2-5	TRBV5-1	TRBD1	NA	TGCGCCAGCAGCCCCGCTAGGGGGCTGAAAGAGACCCAGTACTTC	CASSPARGLKETQYF
TRBJ2-7	TRBV29-1	NA	once	TGCAGCGTTGGGGTGGGAGACTCCTACGAGCAGTACTTC	CSVGVGDSYEQYF
TRBJ2-7	TRBV20-1	NA	NA	TGCAGTGCCCAAGGACAGTCGCGCCAGTACTTC	CSAQGQSRQYF
TRBJ1-1	TRBV6-2/TRBV6-3	TRBD1	NA	TGTGCCAGCAGTTACCCAGAGGGGGCCGGGATGAACACTGAAGCTTTCTTT	CASSYPEGAGMNTEAFF
TRBJ2-7	TRBV4-1	TRBD2	NA	TGCGCCAGCAGCCAGGGAGCGGGGGGTCGACCAGGGTACTTC	CASSQGAGGRPGYF
TRBJ2-2	TRBV27	NA	NA	TGTGCCAGCAGTGGAGTCTACACCGGGGAGCTGTTTTTT	CASSGVYTGELFF
TRBJ2-6	TRBV7-9	NA	NA	TGTGCCAGCAGCTTACAGGCTGGGGCCAACGTCCTGACTTTC	CASSLQAGANVLTF
TRBJ1-1	TRBV30	NA	NA	TGTGCCTGGAGTTTGGGGGGGGCAGCTTTCTTT	CAWSLGGAAFF
TRBJ1-6	TRBV6-5	NA	NA	TGTGCCAGCAGTTACGCTCCGGCGGCCGTTAATTCACCCCTCCACTTT	CASSYAPAAVNSPLHF
TRBJ2-1	TRBV19	TRBD2	few	TGTGCCAGTAGTTTGACTAGCGGATACAATGAGCAGTTCTTC	CASSLTSGYNEQFF
TRBJ1-5	TRBV28	NA	NA	TGTGCCAGCGGCCGGGCAGGGAACAATCAGCCCCAGCATTTT	CASGRAGNNQPQHF
TRBJ2-2	TRBV28	TRBD2	NA	TGTGCCAGCAGTTTATTCCCTAGCGGGAGGGCCGGGGAGCTGTTTTTT	CASSLFPSGRAGELFF
TRBJ1-3	TRBV30	TRBD1	once	TGTGCCTGGAGTCCAGGGGGCGCGGGAAACACCATATATTTT	CAWSPGGAGNTIYF
TRBJ2-7	TRBV7-8	TRBD1	NA	TGTGCCAGCAGCTTGGACAGGGATTTGGGTGAGCAGTACTTC	CASSLDRDLGEQYF
TRBJ2-7	TRBV2	NA	once	TGTGCCAGCAGTGAAGCGCGCCTGGGAGAGAGGGACGAGCAGTACTTC	CASSEARLGERDEQYF
TRBJ1-2	TRBV5-6	TRBD1	NA	TGTGCCAGCAGCTCAATAGGGGGCAGGGGAAGATATGGCTACACCTTC	CASSSIGGRGRYGYTF
TRBJ2-3	TRBV5-1	TRBD2	NA	TGCGCCAGCTTGGCGGGAGGGAACACAGATACGCAGTATTTT	CASLAGGNTDTQYF
TRBJ1-4	TRBV19	NA	NA	TGTGCCAGTAGTATGGGGGGGAGGGGCCGGACAACTAATGAAAAACTGTTTTTT	CASSMGGRGRTTNEKLFF
TRBJ2-3	TRBV6-4	TRBD2	NA	TGTGCCAGCAGTCAAGAAAAAGCGGGAGCTGCAGATACGCAGTATTTT	CASSQEKAGAADTQYF
TRBJ2-3	TRBV6-1	TRBD1	NA	TGTGCCAGCAGTGACGGTTATGACAGGGGCACAGATACGCAGTATTTT	CASSDGYDRGTDTQYF
TRBJ1-1	TRBV28	NA	NA	TGTGCCAGCAGTACCCAGGGTAGGTACACTGAAGCTTTCTTT	CASSTQGRYTEAFF
TRBJ1-6	TRBV28	TRBD1	once	TGTGCCACCCGACAGGGGGATTTCGCTTCACCCCTCCACTTT	CATRQGDFASPLHF
TRBJ1-3	TRBV18	NA	NA	TGTGCCAGCTCACCAGGGGCCTCTGGAAACACCATATATTTT	CASSPGASGNTIYF
TRBJ2-2	TRBV5-1	TRBD1	NA	TGCGCCAGCAGCTTGACAGGGGCTGGTACCGGGGAGCTGTTTTTT	CASSLTGAGTGELFF
TRBJ2-1	TRBV30	TRBD2	once	TGTGCCTCTACTAGCGTCGGCTACAATGAGCAGTTCTTC	CASTSVGYNEQFF
TRBJ2-5	TRBV19	TRBD2	NA	TGTGCCAGTAGTCTAGCGGGAGGAGTCCAAGAGACCCAGTACTTC	CASSLAGGVQETQYF
TRBJ2-3	TRBV7-2	TRBD1	NA	TGTGCCAGCAGGCGACAGGGTCGTAGCACAGATACGCAGTATTTT	CASRRQGRSTDTQYF
TRBJ2-3	TRBV14	NA	NA	TGTGCCAGCAGCCCCTACTTGGGGGCGGGCACAGATACGCAGTATTTT	CASSPYLGAGTDTQYF
TRBJ2-1	TRBV7-7	NA	NA	TGTGCTAGCAGCTTAAACAGGGACAATGAGCAGTTCTTC	CASSLNRDNEQFF
TRBJ2-5	TRBV7-9	TRBD2	once	TGTGCCAGCTTGGGCGGGAGGCTGTGGGAGACCCAGTACTTC	CASLGGRLWETQYF
TRBJ2-1	TRBV24-1	NA	NA	TGTGCCACCAGTGATGGACAGCACTCCTACAATGAGCAGTTCTTC	CATSDGQHSYNEQFF
TRBJ2-1	TRBV5-1	TRBD2	once	TGCGCCAGCAGCGAATACTCTAGCGGGAGGAGAAATGAGCAGTTCTTC	CASSEYSSGRRNEQFF
TRBJ2-7	TRBV29-1	NA	NA	TGCAGCGTTGAGCAGGGCGGCTACGAGCAGTACTTC	CSVEQGGYEQYF
TRBJ1-6	TRBV9	NA	NA	TGTGCCAGCAGCGAGCCGGGGGACCCCTATAATTCACCCCTCCACTTT	CASSEPGDPYNSPLHF